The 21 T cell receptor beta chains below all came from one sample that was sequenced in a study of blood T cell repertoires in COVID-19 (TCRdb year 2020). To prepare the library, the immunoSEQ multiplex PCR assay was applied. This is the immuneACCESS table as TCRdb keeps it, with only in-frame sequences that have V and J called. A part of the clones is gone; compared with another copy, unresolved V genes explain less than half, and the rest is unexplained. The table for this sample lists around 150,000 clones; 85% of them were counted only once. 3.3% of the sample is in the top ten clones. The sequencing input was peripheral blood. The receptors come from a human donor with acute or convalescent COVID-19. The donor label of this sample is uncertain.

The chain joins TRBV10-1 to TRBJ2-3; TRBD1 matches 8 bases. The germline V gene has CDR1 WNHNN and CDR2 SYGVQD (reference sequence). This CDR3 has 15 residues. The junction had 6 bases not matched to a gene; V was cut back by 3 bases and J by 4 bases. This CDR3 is CASSETGGWSDTQYF. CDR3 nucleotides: TGCGCCAGCAGTGAAACAGGGGGATGGTCAGATACGCAGTATTTT.

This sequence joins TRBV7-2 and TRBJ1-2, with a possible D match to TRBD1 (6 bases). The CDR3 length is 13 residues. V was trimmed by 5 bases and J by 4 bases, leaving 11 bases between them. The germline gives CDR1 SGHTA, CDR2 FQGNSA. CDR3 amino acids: CASSPAGAYGYTF. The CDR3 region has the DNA TGTGCCAGCAGCCCAGCGGGGGCCTATGGCTACACCTTC. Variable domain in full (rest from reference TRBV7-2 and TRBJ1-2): GAGVSQSPSNKVTEKGKDVELRCDPISGHTALYWYRQSLGQGLEFLIYFQGNSAPDKSGLPSDRFSAERTGGSVSTLTIQRTQQEDSAVYLCASSPAGAYGYTFGSGTRLTVV.

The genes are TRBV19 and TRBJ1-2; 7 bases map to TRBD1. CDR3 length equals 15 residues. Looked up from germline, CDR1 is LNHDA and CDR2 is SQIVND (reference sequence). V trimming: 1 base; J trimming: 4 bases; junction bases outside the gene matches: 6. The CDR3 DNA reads TGTGCCAGTAGTATAGGCTATCGACAGGGCTATGGCTACACCTTC. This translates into CASSIGYRQGYGYTF.

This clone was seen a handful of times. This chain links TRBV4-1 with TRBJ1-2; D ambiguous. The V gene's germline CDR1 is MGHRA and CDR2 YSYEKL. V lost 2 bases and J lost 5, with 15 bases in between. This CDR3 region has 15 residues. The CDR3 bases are TGCGCCAGCAGCCAATCCTCAACTGGAGGGTATGGCTACACCTTC. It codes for CASSQSSTGGYGYTF.

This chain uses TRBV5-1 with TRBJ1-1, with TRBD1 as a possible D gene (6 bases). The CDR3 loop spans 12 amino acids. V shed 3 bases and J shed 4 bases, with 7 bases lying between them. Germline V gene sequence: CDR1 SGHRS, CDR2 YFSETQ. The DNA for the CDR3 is TGCGCCAGCAGCTGGGACACCACTGAAGCTTTCTTT. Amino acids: CASSWDTTEAFF. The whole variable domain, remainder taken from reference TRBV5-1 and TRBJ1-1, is KAGVTQTPRYLIKTRGQQVTLSCSPISGHRSVSWYQQTPGQGLQFLFEYFSETQRNKGNFPGRFSGRQFSNSRSEMNVSTLELGDSALYLCASSWDTTEAFFGQGTRLTVV.

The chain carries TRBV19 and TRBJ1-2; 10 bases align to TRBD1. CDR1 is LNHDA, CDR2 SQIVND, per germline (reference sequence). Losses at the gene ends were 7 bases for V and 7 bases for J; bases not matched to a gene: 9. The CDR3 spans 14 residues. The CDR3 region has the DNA TGTGCCAGTACCCGGGACAGGGGATCGGGTGGCTACACCTTC. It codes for CASTRDRGSGGYTF.

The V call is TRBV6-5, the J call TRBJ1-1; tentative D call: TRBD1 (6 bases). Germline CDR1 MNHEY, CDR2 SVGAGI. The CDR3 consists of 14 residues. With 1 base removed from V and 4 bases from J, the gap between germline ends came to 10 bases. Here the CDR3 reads CASSYFRGGTEAFF. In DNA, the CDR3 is TGTGCCAGCAGTTACTTTCGAGGGGGCACTGAAGCTTTCTTT.

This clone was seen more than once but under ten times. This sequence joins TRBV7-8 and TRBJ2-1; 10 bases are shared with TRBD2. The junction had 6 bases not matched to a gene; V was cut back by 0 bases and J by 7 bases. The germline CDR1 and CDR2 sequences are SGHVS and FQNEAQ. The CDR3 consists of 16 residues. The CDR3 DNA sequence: TGTGCCAGCAGCTTAGCAGCAGCGGGGGGGCGGAATGAGCAGTTCTTC. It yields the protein CASSLAAAGGRNEQFF.

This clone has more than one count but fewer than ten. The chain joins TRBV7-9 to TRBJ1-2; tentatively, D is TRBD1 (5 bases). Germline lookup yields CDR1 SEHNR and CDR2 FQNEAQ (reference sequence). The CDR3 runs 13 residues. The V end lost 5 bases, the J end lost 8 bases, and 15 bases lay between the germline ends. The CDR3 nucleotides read TGTGCCAGCAGCGAGGACACCCCTGGCGGCTACACCTTC. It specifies CASSEDTPGGYTF.

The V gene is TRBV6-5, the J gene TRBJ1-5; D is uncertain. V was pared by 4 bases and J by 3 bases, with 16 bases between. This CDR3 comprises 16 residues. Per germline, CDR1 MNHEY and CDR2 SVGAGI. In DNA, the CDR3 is TGTGCCAGCAGTTCCTACGGAGGAGCGACCAATCAGCCCCAGCATTTT. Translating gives CASSSYGGATNQPQHF.

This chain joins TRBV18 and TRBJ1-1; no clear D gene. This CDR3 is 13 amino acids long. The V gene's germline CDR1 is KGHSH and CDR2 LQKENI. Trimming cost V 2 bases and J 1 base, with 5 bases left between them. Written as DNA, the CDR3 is TGTGCCAGCTCACCAAACAAGAACACTGAAGCTTTCTTT. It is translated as CASSPNKNTEAFF.

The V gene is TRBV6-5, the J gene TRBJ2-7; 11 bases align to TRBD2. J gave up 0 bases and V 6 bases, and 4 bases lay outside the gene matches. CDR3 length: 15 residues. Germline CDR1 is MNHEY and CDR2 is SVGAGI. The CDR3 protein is CASRPLAGDSYEQYF. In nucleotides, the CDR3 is TGTGCCAGCAGACCACTAGCGGGGGACTCCTACGAGCAGTACTTC.

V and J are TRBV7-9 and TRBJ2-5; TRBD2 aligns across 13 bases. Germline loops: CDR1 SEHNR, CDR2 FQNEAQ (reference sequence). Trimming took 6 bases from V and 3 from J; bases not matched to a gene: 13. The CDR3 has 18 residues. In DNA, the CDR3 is TGTGCCAGCAGACCTCCTTTACTAGCGGGGGGGCTTGAAGAGACCCAGTACTTC. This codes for CASRPPLLAGGLEETQYF.

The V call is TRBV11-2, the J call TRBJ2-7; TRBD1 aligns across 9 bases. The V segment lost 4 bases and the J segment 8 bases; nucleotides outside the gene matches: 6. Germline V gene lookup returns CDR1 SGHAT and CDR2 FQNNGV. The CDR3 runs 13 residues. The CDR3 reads CASSSGTGIKQYF. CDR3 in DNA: TGTGCCAGCAGCTCCGGGACAGGGATCAAGCAGTACTTC.

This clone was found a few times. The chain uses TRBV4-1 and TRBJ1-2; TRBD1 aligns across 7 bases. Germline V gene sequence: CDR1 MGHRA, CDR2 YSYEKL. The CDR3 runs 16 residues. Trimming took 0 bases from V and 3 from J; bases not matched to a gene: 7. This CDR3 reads CASSQDPGQLYYGYTF. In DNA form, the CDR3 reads TGCGCCAGCAGCCAAGATCCGGGACAGCTATACTATGGCTACACCTTC.

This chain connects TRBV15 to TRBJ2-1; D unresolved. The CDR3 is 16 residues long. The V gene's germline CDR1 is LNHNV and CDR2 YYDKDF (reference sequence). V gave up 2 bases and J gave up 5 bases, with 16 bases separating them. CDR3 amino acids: CATSRSQNPNNNEQFF. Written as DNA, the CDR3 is TGTGCCACCAGCAGATCACAGAACCCCAATAACAATGAGCAGTTCTTC.

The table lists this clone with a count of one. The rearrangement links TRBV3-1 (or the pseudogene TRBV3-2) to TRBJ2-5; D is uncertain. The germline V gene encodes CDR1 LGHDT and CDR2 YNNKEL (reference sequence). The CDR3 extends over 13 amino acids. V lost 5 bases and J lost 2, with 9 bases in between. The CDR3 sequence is CASSRLNQETQYF. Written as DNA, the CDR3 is TGTGCCAGCAGCAGACTGAATCAAGAGACCCAGTACTTC.

The CDR3 DNA reads TGCAGTGCTAGTAAGGGACAGGCCTTTGGCTATGGCTACACCTTC. This sequence encodes CSASKGQAFGYGYTF. The chain has TRBV20-1 and TRBJ1-2, with TRBD1 matching over 8 bases. Germline V lookup: CDR1 DFQATT, CDR2 SNEGSKA (reference sequence). V lost 3 bases, J lost 4 bases, and 10 bases stayed unmatched. The length of the CDR3 is 15 residues.

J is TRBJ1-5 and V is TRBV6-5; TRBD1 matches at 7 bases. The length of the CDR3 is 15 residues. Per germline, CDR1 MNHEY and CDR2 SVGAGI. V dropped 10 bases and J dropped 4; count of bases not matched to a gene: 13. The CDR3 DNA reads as TGTGCCATTACTCGGGACAGCGACCCTAATCAGCCCCAGCATTTT. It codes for CAITRDSDPNQPQHF.

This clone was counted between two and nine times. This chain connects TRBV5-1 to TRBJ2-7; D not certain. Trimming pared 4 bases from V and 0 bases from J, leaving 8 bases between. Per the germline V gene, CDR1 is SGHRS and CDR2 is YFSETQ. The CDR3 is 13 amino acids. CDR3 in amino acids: CASSPAHSYEQYF. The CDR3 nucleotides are TGCGCCAGCAGCCCCGCGCACTCCTACGAGCAGTACTTC.

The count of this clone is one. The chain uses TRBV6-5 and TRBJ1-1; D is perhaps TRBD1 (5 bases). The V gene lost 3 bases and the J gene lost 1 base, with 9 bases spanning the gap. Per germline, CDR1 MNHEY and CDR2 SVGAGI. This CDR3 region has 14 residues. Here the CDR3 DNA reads TGTGCCAGCAGTTATGGGGGGAAGAACACTGAAGCTTTCTTT. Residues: CASSYGGKNTEAFF.